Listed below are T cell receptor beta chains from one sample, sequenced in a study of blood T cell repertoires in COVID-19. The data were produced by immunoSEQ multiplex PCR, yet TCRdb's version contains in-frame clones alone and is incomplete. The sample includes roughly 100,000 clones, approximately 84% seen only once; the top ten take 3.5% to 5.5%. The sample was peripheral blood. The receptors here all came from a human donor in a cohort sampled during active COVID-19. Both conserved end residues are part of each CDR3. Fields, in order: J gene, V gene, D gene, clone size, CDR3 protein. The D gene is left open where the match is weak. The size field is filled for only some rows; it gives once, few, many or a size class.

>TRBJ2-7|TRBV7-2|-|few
CASSPSYEQYF
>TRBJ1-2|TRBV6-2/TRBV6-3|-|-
CASSYSVRTVANYGYTF
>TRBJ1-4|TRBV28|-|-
CASRPGAGGEKLFF
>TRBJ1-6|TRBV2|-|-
CASSDLVAGPSSYNSPLHF
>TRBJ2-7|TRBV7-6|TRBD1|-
CASSLVGDSSYEQYF
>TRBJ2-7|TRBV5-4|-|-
CASSSTGLGGYEQYF
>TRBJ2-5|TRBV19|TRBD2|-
CASKGLAGKETQYF
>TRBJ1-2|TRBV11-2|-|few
CASSLVQGWNYGYTF
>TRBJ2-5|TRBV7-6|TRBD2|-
CASSRLAGGAETQYF
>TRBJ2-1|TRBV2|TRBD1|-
CASSAQQGAESEQFF
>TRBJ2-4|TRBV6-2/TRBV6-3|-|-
CASSTYRVLAKNIQYF
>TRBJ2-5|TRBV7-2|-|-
CASSLVSGETQYF
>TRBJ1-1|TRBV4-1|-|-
CASSLNGGVAEAFF
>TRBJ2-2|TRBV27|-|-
CASGLVGGADTGELFF
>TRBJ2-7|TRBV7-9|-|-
CASSLGTDFAYEQYF
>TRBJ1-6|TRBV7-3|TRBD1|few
CASSLSHRGSPLHF
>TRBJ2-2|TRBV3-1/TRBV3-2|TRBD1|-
CASSIQGGNTGELFF
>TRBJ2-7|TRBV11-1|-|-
CASSLVSGYEQYF
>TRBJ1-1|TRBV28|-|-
CASSLRSTNTEAFF
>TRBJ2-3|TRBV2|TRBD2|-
CASSYLAGPSTDTQYF
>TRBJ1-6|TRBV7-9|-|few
CASSFDPGGNSPLHF
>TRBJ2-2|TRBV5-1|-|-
CASSLITNTGELFF
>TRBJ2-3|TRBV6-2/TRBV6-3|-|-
CASSSRSVQGTDTQYF
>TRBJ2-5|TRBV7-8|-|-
CASSAIDRIQETQYF
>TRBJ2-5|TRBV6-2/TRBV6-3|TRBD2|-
CASSSGGAPTSRETQYF
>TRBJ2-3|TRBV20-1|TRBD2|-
CSASVGGGRRNTQYF
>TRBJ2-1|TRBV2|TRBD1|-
CASSGQFSLSYNEQFF
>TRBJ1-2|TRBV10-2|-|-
CASSLLSGGYGYTF
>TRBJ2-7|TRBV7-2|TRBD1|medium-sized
CASRQQAGGSYEQYF
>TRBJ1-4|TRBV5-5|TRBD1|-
CASSLSIRTGLYEKLFF
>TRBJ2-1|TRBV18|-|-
CASSLMSGNEQFF
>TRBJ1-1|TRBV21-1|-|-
CASSKVGDPDRGKFTEAFF
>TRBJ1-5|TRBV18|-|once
CASSPSGYSNQPQHF
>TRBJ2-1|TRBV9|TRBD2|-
CASSDQGTSYNEQFF
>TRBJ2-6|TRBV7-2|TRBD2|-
CASSTGGAGANVLTF
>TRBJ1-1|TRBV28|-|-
CASSSDRGSVNTEAFF
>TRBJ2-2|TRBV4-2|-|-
CASSQASGELFF
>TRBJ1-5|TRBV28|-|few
CASSLEGKAGGQPQHF
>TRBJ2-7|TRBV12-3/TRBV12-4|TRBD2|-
CATGTSGTYEQYF
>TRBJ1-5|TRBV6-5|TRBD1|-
CASRRDRALNQPQHF
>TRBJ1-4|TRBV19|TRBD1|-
CASSHEAGGTTNEKLFF
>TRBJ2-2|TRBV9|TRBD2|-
CASTGGDGVLFF